This entry is about one T cell receptor beta chain. Its cognate antigen is unknown. The CDR3 totals 16 residues. With 6 bases clipped from V and 0 bases from J, the junction kept 8 bases outside the gene matches. Germline CDR1 is SGHTA and CDR2 is FQGNSA. Anyone with autoimmune disease history or systemic immunosuppression was excluded. This sample stems from a study of OX40 agonist ivuxolimab in advanced cancers. Study results and caveats: Some nonresponders also had low normalized T-cell clonal expansion.

Libraries were prepared by immunoSEQ multiplex PCR; TCRdb keeps only in-frame clonotypes and omits some of them. Altogether nearly 110,000 clones are present, 91% being singletons, with the ten largest covering about 1.2%. The source is an adult with an advanced solid tumor such as melanoma, head and neck, liver or kidney cancer. Source: CD4+ or CD8+ T cells sorted from blood, taken in a trial of the OX40 agonist ivuxolimab. V usage is TRBV7-2 and J usage is TRBJ1-3, with 7 bases fitting TRBD1. The CDR3 reads CASSFRQGFSGNTIYF. CDR3 in DNA: TGTGCCAGCAGTTTCCGACAGGGCTTCTCTGGAAACACCATATATTTT.